These T cell receptor beta chains were read from a single sample in a study of T cells in Graves' hyperthyroidism and ophthalmopathy. TCRdb reprocessed the multiplex PCR reads with MiXCR, giving one entry per CDR3 protein. The table records a few hundred thousand distinct CDR3 sequences, over 15% of them present only once. Sequenced input: blood. The receptors were gathered from a woman under 30 with Graves' ophthalmopathy. CDR3s include the opening cysteine and the closing phenylalanine or tryptophan. The D gene is left open where the match is weak. The size of a clone is reported for some rows only, either as once, few or many, or as a class for expanded clones.

>TRBD1|TRBJ2-3|TRBV14|.
CASSQEAYRGPRGADTQYF
TGTGCCAGCAGCCAAGAGGCGTACAGGGGGCCCCGAGGGGCAGATACGCAGTATTTT
>.|TRBJ2-7|TRBV30|.
CAWTRSSYEQYF
TGTGCCTGGACCAGGAGCTCCTACGAGCAGTACTTC
>.|TRBJ2-3|TRBV6-6|few
CASSYSQGNTDTQYF
TGTGCCAGCAGTTACTCGCAGGGCAACACAGATACGCAGTATTTT
>.|TRBJ2-7|TRBV29-1|.
CSVERPDSYEQYF
TGCAGCGTTGAGCGTCCAGATTCCTACGAGCAGTACTTC
>.|TRBJ1-6|TRBV28|many
CASSFAGVNNSPLHF
TGTGCCAGCAGTTTTGCAGGGGTCAATAATTCACCCCTCCACTTT
>.|TRBJ2-2|TRBV9|.
CASRLGSHTGELFF
TGTGCCAGCAGACTAGGGAGTCACACCGGGGAGCTGTTTTTT
>.|TRBJ1-1|TRBV7-9|many
CASSLARGPTEAFF
TGTGCCAGCAGCTTAGCTCGGGGGCCCACTGAAGCTTTCTTT
>TRBD1|TRBJ1-2|TRBV14|.
CASRRTGEDGYTF
TGTGCCAGCAGACGGACAGGGGAAGACGGCTACACCTTC
>TRBD1|TRBJ1-6|TRBV18|many
CASSSGQGESPLHF
TGTGCCAGCTCATCTGGACAGGGAGAGTCACCCCTCCACTTT
>.|TRBJ1-4|TRBV9|.
CASSVGLNEKLFF
TGTGCCAGCAGCGTAGGTCTTAATGAAAAACTGTTTTTT
>.|TRBJ2-1|TRBV11-3|many
CASSLDHREQFF
TGTGCCAGCAGCTTAGATCACCGTGAGCAGTTCTTC
>.|TRBJ2-7|TRBV12-3/TRBV12-4|many
CASSFGYEQYF
TGTGCCAGCAGTTTTGGGTACGAGCAGTACTTC
>TRBD1|TRBJ1-2|TRBV27|.
CASRTGEEYGHTF
TGTGCCAGCAGGACAGGGGAAGAGTATGGCCACACCTTC
>.|TRBJ1-6|TRBV28|many
CASSSEGHSPLHF
TGTGCCAGCAGTTCAGAAGGGCATTCACCCCTCCACTTT
>.|TRBJ1-2|TRBV4-1|.
CASSQGEAGYGYTF
TGCGCCAGCAGCCAAGGGGAAGCAGGCTATGGCTACACCTTC
>.|TRBJ2-5|TRBV6-1|many
CASSDFRRQETQYF
TGTGCCAGCAGTGATTTCCGGAGGCAAGAGACCCAGTACTTC
>.|TRBJ2-3|TRBV29-1|.
CSVESTGARADTQYF
TGCAGCGTTGAAAGCACTGGTGCGCGAGCAGATACGCAGTATTTT
>.|TRBJ2-5|TRBV6-1|many
CASSSRDHDWIETQYF
TGTGCCAGCTCTTCACGGGACCACGACTGGATAGAGACCCAGTACTTC
>.|TRBJ1-5|TRBV9|many
CASSVSPQALNQPQHF
TGTGCCAGCAGCGTATCCCCACAGGCACTCAATCAGCCCCAGCATTTT
>.|TRBJ2-4|TRBV20-1|many
CSASRVSTGDMSKNIQYF
TGCAGTGCTAGTAGAGTGTCGACAGGAGACATGTCCAAAAACATTCAGTACTTC
>TRBD1|TRBJ1-2|TRBV28|.
CASSIDREVNYGYTF
TGTGCCAGCAGTATAGACAGGGAGGTAAACTATGGCTACACCTTC
>TRBD1|TRBJ2-1|TRBV29-1|.
CSARTGGQGEQFF
TGCAGCGCCAGGACAGGGGGGCAAGGTGAGCAGTTCTTC
>TRBD1|TRBJ1-6|TRBV2|once
CASREPTGTNSPLHF
TGTGCCAGCAGAGAACCGACAGGGACAAATTCACCCCTCCACTTT
>.|TRBJ2-4|TRBV4-3|few
CASSQDLAKNIQYF
TGCGCCAGCAGCCAGGATTTAGCCAAAAACATTCAGTACTTC
>.|TRBJ1-5|TRBV6-1|.
CASCETSNQPQHF
TGTGCCAGTTGTGAGACGAGCAATCAGCCCCAGCATTTT
>.|TRBJ2-1|TRBV9|few
CASSTMTGLYNEQFF
TGTGCCAGCAGCACCATGACAGGACTCTACAATGAGCAGTTCTTC
>.|TRBJ1-1|TRBV10-3|many
CAISESGGAEAFF
TGTGCCATCAGTGAGTCGGGAGGGGCTGAAGCTTTCTTT
>TRBD1|TRBJ1-1|TRBV27|many
CASSLGLGGPEAFF
TGTGCCAGCAGTTTAGGGTTAGGGGGCCCTGAAGCTTTCTTT
>.|TRBJ2-5|TRBV7-6|few
CASSPPGTPETQYF
TGTGCCAGCAGCCCCCCCGGGACCCCAGAGACCCAGTACTTC
>TRBD1|TRBJ1-2|TRBV10-3|few
CAISDPGTGANYGYTF
TGTGCCATCAGTGATCCGGGGACAGGAGCTAACTATGGCTACACCTTC
>.|TRBJ1-6|TRBV27|few
CASRPGGSYNSPLHF
TGTGCCAGCAGACCGGGGGGCTCCTATAATTCACCCCTCCACTTT
>TRBD1|TRBJ1-2|TRBV12-3/TRBV12-4|many
CASSRPGQGAGYTF
TGTGCCAGCAGTCGTCCGGGACAGGGGGCTGGCTACACCTTC
>.|TRBJ1-2|TRBV30|many
CAWNMRANYGYTF
TGTGCCTGGAATATGAGGGCTAACTATGGCTACACCTTC
>TRBD1|TRBJ2-1|TRBV12-3/TRBV12-4|.
CASREGQGPLNEQFF
TGTGCCAGCAGGGAGGGACAGGGGCCCCTCAATGAGCAGTTCTTC
>.|TRBJ2-1|TRBV20-1|many
CSAPRANNNEQFF
TGCAGTGCGCCAAGGGCAAATAACAATGAGCAGTTCTTC
>.|TRBJ1-1|TRBV2|many
CASIEENSPEAFF
TGTGCCAGCATCGAGGAGAACAGCCCTGAAGCTTTCTTT
>.|TRBJ1-2|TRBV10-3|.
CAISPSGGIGYGYTF
TGTGCCATCAGCCCGTCGGGGGGTATTGGCTATGGCTACACCTTC
>.|TRBJ1-3|TRBV20-1|few
CSARDRASGNTIYF
TGCAGTGCTAGAGATCGGGCCTCTGGAAACACCATATATTTT
>.|TRBJ1-1|TRBV19|.
CASRYRMNTEAFF
TGTGCCAGCAGGTACCGCATGAACACTGAAGCTTTCTTT
>TRBD2|TRBJ2-3|TRBV2|many
CASNLAGLSTDTQYF
TGTGCCAGCAATTTAGCGGGCCTTTCCACAGATACGCAGTATTTT
>TRBD2|TRBJ2-7|TRBV29-1|.
CSVGASGSGEQYF
TGCAGCGTTGGAGCTAGCGGCTCGGGCGAGCAGTACTTC
>.|TRBJ2-3|TRBV5-1|.
CVSSVLGGATDTQYF
TGCGTCAGCAGCGTGTTAGGGGGGGCAACAGATACGCAGTATTTT